The T cell receptor (beta chain) described here comes from a study of T cells in Graves' hyperthyroidism and ophthalmopathy. Germline V gives CDR1 LNHDA, CDR2 SQIVND (reference sequence). The germline V and J ends were trimmed by 7 bases and 2 bases, with 15 bases remaining between them. CDR3 length: 15 residues. What was amplified from RNA transcripts were TCR beta CDR3 regions. An initial round of RT-PCR targeting the TCR CDR3 relied on the HTBI primer set. TCRdb ran MiXCR on the multiplex PCR reads and lists one entry per CDR3 protein. The profile shows about 720,000 distinct CDR3 sequences, approximately 19% of them singletons. Subjects aged 18 to 65 presented with newly diagnosed hyperthyroidism of less than 2 months' duration. This clonotype was observed at least ten times.

This clonotype originated in a woman between 45 and 60 years old with Graves' hyperthyroidism that later progressed to Graves' ophthalmopathy. Sequenced input: blood. This chain uses TRBV19 with TRBJ2-1, with a possible D match to TRBD2 (6 bases). The CDR3 protein is CASTTGLVPYNEQFF. The CDR3 DNA is TGTGCCAGTACCACGGGACTTGTGCCCTACAATGAGCAGTTCTTC. The full variable domain, in which reference TRBV19 and TRBJ2-1 provide the parts outside the CDR3, is DGGITQSPKYLFRKEGQNVTLSCEQNLNHDAMYWYRQDPGQGLRLIYYSQIVNDFQKGDIAEGYSVSREKKESFPLTVTSAQKNPTAFYLCASTTGLVPYNEQFFGPGTRLTVL.